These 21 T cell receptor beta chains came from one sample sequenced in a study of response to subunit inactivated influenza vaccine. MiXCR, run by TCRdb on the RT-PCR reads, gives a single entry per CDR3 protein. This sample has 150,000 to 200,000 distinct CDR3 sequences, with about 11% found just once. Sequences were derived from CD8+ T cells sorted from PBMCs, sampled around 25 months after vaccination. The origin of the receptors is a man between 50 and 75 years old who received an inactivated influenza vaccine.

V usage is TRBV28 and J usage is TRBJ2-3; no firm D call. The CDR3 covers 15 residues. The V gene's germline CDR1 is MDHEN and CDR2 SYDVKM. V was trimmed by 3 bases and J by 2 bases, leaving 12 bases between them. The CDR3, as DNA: TGTGCCAGCAGTTTTCGGGCGAGTCCCACAGATACGCAGTATTTT. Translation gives CASSFRASPTDTQYF.

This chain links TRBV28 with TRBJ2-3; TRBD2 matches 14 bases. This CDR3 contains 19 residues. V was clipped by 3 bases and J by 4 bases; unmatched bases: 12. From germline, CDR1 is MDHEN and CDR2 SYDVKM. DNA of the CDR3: TGTGCCAGCAGTTTGCCCTCCGGGACTAGCGGGAGTTCCTCAGATACGCAGTATTTT. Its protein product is CASSLPSGTSGSSSDTQYF.

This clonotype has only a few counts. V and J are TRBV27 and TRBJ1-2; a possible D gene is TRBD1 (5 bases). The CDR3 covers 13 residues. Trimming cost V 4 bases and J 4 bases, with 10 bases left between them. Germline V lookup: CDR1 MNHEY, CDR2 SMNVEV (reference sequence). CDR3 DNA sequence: TGTGCCAGCAGTTATAATCAGGGCTATGGCTACACCTTC. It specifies CASSYNQGYGYTF.

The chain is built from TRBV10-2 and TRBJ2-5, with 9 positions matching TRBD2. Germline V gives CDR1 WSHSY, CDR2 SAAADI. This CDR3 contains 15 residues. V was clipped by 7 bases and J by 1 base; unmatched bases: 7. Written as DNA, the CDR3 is TGCGCCAGCACTCTGGGCGGGGGGGTCCAAGAGACCCAGTACTTC. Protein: CASTLGGGVQETQYF.

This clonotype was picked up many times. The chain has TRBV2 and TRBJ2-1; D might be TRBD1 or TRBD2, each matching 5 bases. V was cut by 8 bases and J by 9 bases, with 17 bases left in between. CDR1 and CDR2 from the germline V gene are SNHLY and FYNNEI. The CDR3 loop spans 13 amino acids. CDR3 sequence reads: CASGQHLAFEQFF. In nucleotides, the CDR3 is TGTGCCAGCGGACAACATCTAGCTTTTGAGCAGTTCTTC.

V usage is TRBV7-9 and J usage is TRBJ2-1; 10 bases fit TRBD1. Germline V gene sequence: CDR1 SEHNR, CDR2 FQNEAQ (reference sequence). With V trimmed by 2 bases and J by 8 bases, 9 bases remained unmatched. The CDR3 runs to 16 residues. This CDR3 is CASSLWDRGQLDEQFF. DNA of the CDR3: TGTGCCAGCAGCTTATGGGACAGGGGACAATTGGATGAGCAGTTCTTC.

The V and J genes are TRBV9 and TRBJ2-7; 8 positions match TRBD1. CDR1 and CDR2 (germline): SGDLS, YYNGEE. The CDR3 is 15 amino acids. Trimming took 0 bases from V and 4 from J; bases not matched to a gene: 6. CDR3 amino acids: CASSVGQGLVYEQYF. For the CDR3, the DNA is TGTGCCAGCAGCGTAGGACAGGGGCTAGTATACGAGCAGTACTTC.

The CDR3 protein is CASSTEEETQYF. CDR3 sequence (DNA): TGTGCCAGCAGCACGGAAGAAGAGACCCAGTACTTC. The rearrangement joins TRBV5-4 to TRBJ2-5, with D unclear. The CDR3 loop spans 12 amino acids. Germline loops: CDR1 SGHNT, CDR2 YYREEE (reference sequence). The V end was cut by 4 bases, the J end by 3 bases, with 7 bases between.

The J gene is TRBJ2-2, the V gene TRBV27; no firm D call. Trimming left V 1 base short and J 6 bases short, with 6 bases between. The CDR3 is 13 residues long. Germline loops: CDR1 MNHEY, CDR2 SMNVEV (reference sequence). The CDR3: CASSLLGPGELFF. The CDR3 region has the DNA TGTGCCAGCAGTTTATTGGGCCCCGGGGAGCTGTTTTTT.

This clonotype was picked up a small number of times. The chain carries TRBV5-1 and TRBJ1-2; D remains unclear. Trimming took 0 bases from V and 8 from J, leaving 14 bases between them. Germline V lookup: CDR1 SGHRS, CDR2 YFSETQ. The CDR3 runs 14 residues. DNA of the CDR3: TGCGCCAGCAGCTTGGAGGAGCTGCAGCCGGGCTACACCTTC. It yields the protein CASSLEELQPGYTF.

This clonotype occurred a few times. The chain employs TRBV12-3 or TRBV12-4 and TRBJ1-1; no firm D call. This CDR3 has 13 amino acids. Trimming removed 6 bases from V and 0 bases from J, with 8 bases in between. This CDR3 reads CASSFTVNTEAFF. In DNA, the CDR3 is TGTGCCAGCAGCTTTACAGTGAACACTGAAGCTTTCTTT.

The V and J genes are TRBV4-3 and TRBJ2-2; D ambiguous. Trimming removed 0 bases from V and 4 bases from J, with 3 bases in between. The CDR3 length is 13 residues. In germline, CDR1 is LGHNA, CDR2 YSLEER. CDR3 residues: CASSQDGTGELFF. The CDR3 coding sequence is TGCGCCAGCAGCCAAGATGGCACCGGGGAGCTGTTTTTT.

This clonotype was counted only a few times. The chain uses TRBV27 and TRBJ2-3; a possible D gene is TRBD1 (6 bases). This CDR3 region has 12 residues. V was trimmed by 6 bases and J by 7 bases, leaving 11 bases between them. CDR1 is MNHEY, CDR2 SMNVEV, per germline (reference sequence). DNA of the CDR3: TGTGCCAGCAGCCGCGGACAGTATACGCAGTATTTT. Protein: CASSRGQYTQYF.

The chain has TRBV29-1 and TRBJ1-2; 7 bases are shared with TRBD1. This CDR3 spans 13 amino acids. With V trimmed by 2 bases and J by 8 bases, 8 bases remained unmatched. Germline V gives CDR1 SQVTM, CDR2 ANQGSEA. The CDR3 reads CSVEMAGGEGYTF. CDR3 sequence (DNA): TGCAGCGTTGAAATGGCAGGGGGGGAGGGCTACACCTTC.

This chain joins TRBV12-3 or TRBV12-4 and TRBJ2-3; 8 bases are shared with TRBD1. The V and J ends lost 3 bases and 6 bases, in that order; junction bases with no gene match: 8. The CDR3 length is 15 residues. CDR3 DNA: TGTGCCAGCAGTTTGTCAGGGGGCGGATGGGATACGCAGTATTTT. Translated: CASSLSGGGWDTQYF.

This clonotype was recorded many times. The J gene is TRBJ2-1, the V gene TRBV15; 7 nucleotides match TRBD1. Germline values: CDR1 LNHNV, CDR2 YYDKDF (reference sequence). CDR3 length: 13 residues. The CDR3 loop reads CATRDRGYNEQFF. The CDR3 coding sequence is TGTGCGACCCGGGACAGAGGCTACAATGAGCAGTTCTTC.

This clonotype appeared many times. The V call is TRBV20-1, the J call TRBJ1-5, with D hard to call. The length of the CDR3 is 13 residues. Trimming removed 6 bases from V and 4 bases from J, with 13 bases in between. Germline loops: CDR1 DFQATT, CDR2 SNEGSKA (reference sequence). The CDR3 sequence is CSAVPSGNQPQHF. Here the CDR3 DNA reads TGCAGTGCCGTACCGTCTGGGAATCAGCCCCAGCATTTT.

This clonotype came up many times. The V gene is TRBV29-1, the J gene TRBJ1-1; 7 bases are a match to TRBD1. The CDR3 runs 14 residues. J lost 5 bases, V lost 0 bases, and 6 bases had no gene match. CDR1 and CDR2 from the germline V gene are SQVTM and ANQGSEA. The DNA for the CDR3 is TGCAGCGTTGAAGAGACAGGGATGGGAACTGAAGCTTTCTTT. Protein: CSVEETGMGTEAFF.

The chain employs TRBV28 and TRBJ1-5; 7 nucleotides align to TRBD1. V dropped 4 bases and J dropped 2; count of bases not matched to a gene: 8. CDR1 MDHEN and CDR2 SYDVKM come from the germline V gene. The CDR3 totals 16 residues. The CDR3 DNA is TGTGCCAGCAGTTCAACAGGGGTGGAGGGCAATCAGCCCCAGCATTTT. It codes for CASSSTGVEGNQPQHF.

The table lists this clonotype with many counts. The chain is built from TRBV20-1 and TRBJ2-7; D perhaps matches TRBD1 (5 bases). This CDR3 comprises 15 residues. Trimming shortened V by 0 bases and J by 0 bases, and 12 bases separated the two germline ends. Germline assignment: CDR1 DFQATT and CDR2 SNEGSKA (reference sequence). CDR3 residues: CSARDPRATSYEQYF. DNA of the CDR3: TGCAGTGCTAGAGATCCCAGGGCCACCTCCTACGAGCAGTACTTC.

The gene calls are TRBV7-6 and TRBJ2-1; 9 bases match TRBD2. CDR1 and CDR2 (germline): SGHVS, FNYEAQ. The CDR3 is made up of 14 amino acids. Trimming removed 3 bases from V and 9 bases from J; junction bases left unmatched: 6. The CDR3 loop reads CASSFSSGMVEQFF. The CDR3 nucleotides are TGTGCCAGCAGCTTTTCTAGCGGGATGGTTGAGCAGTTCTTC. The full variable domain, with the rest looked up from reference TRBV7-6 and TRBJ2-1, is GAGVSQSPRYKVTKRGQDVALRCDPISGHVSLYWYRQALGQGPEFLTYFNYEAQQDKSGLPNDRFSAERPEGSISTLTIQRTEQRDSAMYRCASSFSSGMVEQFFGPGTRLTVL.